Sequencing of this T cell receptor (beta chain) was carried out in a study of blood T cell repertoires in COVID-19. Across about two dozen US areas, participants ranged in age from roughly 18 to 95 years. Membership in each cohort depended on participant-reported clinical history. The length of the CDR3 is 13 residues. V gave up 10 bases and J gave up 7 bases, with 17 bases separating them. The germline V gene has CDR1 MDHEN and CDR2 SYDVKM. TCRdb's table, derived via immunoSEQ multiplex PCR, lists solely in-frame clones and lacks some. The sample has 320,000 or so clones, under 90% seen once; the top ten hold 4.5% to 6.5%.

The V call is TRBV28, the J call TRBJ1-5; no clear D. This TCR was recovered from a man aged 60-69 years who had recovered from COVID-19. Material: PBMCs or T cells enriched from blood (not recorded which). CDR3 amino acids: CATQKVGGQPQHF. The CDR3 nucleotides are TGTGCCACGCAAAAGGTCGGCGGGCAGCCCCAGCATTTT.